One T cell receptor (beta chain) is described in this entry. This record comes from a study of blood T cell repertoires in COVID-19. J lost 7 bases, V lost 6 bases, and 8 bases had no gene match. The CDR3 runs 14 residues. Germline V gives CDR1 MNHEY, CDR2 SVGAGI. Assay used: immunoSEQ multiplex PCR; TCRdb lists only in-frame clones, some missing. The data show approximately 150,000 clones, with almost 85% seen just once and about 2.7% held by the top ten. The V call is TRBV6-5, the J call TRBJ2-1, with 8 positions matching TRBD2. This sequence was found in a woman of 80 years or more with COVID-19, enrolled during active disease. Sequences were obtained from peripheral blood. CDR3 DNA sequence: TGTGCCAGCAGGGTTGGCGGGGGGCTGAATGAGCAGTTCTTC. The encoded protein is CASRVGGGLNEQFF.